The TCR beta chain under discussion was sequenced for a study of identical twins. The V gene lost 6 bases and the J gene lost 6 bases, with 11 bases spanning the gap. The germline gives CDR1 MNHNS, CDR2 SASEGT. The CDR3 contains 13 residues. TCRdb called the 5' RACE reads again in MiXCR, with one record for every CDR3 protein. The sample contains roughly 250,000 distinct CDR3 sequences, about 7.5% of which appear only once. Donors uniformly comprised healthy Caucasians. Study results and caveats: The models systematically underestimated how much out-of-frame TCR alpha was shared in monozygotic twins. The abundant beta clonotypes from cord blood had fewer insertions, and memory repertoires had none of this. Invariant cells of the MAIT and iNKT types might have partly distorted the zero-insertion analyses.

Points on this clonotype: Its antigen remains unknown.

These records were also assigned to another study, of yellow fever vaccine responses in identical twins.

The receptor's source is a woman younger than 30 in good health. Sequences were obtained from CD8+ T cells sorted from blood. V and J are TRBV6-1 and TRBJ2-2; D unclear. DNA of the CDR3: TGTGCCAGCAGCCTAAATGCGGCCGGGGAGCTGTTTTTT. Protein sequence: CASSLNAAGELFF.